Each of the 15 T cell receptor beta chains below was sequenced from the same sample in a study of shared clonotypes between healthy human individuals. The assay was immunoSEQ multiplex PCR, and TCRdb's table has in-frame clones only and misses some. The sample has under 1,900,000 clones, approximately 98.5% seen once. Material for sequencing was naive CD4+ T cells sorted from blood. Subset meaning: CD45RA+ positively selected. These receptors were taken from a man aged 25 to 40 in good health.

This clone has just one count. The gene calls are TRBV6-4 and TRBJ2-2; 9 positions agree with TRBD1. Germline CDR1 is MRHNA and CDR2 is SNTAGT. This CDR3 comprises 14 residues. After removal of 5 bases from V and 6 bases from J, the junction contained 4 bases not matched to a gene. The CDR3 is CASSPGTGPGELFF. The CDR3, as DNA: TGTGCCAGCAGTCCCGGGACAGGGCCCGGGGAGCTGTTTTTT.

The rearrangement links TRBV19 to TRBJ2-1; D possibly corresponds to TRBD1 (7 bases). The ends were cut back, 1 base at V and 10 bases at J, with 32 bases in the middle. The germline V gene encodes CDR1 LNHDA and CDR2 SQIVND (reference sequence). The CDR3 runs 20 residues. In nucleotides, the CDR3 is TGTGCCAGTAGTATAGGTGGAGGCAGGGGGGAATGGCTAGCGCGTCCGGAGCAGTTCTTC. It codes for CASSIGGGRGEWLARPEQFF. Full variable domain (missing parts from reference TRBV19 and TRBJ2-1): DGGITQSPKYLFRKEGQNVTLSCEQNLNHDAMYWYRQDPGQGLRLIYYSQIVNDFQKGDIAEGYSVSREKKESFPLTVTSAQKNPTAFYLCASSIGGGRGEWLARPEQFFGPGTRLTVL.

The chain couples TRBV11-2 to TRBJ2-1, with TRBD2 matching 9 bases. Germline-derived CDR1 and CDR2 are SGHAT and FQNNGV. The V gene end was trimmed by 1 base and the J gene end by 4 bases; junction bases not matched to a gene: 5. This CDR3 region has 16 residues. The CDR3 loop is CASSLGLAELYNEQFF. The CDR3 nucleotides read TGTGCCAGCAGCTTAGGACTAGCGGAGCTGTACAATGAGCAGTTCTTC.

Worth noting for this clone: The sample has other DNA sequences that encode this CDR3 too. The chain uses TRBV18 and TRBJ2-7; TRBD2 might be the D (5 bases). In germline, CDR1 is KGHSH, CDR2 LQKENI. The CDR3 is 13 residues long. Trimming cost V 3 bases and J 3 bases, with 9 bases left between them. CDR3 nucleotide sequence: TGTGCCAGCTCACCCTTCCGGGACTACGAGCAGTACTTC. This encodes CASSPFRDYEQYF.

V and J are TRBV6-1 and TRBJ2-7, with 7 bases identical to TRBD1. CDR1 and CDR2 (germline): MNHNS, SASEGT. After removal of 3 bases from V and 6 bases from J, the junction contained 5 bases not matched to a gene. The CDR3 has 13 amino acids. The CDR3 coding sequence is TGTGCCAGCAGTGATCAGGGGGTTTCCGAGCAGTACTTC. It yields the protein CASSDQGVSEQYF.

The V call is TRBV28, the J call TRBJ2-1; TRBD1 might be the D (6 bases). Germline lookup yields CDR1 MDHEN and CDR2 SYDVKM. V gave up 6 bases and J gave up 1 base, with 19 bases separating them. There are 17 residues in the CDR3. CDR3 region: CASRHAYRESSYNEQFF. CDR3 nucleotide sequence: TGTGCCAGCAGGCACGCCTACAGGGAAAGTTCCTACAATGAGCAGTTCTTC.

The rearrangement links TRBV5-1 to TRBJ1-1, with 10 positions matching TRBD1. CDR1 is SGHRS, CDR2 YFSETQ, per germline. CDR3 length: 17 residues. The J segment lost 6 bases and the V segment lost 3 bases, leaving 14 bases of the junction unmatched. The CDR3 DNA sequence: TGCGCCAGCAGCTCGTTTGGTCCGGGACAGGGGATCTCTGAAGCTTTCTTT. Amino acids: CASSSFGPGQGISEAFF. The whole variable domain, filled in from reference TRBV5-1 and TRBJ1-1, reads KAGVTQTPRYLIKTRGQQVTLSCSPISGHRSVSWYQQTPGQGLQFLFEYFSETQRNKGNFPGRFSGRQFSNSRSEMNVSTLELGDSALYLCASSSFGPGQGISEAFFGQGTRLTVV.

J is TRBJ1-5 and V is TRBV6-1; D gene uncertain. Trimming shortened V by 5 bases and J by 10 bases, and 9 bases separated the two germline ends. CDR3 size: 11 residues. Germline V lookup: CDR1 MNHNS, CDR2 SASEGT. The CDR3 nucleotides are TGTGCCAGCAGTCACCCCCGCCCCCAGCATTTT. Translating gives CASSHPRPQHF.

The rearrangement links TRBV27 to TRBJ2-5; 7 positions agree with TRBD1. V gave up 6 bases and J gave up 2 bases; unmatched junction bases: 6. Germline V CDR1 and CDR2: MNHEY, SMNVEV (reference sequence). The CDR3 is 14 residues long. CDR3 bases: TGTGCCAGCAGGACGACAGGGAGTCAAGAGACCCAGTACTTC. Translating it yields CASRTTGSQETQYF.

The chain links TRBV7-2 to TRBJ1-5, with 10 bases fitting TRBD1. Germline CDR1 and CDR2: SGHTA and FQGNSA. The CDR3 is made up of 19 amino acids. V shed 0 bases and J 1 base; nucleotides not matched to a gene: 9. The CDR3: CASSLARGQGPYSNQPQHF. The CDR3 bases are TGTGCCAGCAGCTTAGCGAGGGGACAGGGGCCTTACAGCAATCAGCCCCAGCATTTT.

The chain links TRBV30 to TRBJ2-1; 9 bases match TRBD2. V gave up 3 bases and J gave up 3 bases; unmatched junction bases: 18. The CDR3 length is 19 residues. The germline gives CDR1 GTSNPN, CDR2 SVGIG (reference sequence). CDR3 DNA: TGTGCCTGGAGACCTAGGACTAGCGATCTCCTTCAGGGCTACAATGAGCAGTTCTTC. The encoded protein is CAWRPRTSDLLQGYNEQFF. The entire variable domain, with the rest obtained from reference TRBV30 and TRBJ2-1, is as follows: SQTIHQWPATLVQPVGSPLSLECTVEGTSNPNLYWYRQAAGRGLQLLFYSVGIGQISSEVPQNLSASRPQDRQFILSSKKLLLSDSGFYLCAWRPRTSDLLQGYNEQFFGPGTRLTVL.

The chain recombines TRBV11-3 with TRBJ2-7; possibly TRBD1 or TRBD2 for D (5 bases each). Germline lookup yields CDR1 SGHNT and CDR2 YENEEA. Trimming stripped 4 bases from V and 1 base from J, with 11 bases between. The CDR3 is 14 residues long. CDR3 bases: TGTGCCAGCAGCTCCAGGGAGAAGTCCTACGAGCAGTACTTC. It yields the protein CASSSREKSYEQYF.

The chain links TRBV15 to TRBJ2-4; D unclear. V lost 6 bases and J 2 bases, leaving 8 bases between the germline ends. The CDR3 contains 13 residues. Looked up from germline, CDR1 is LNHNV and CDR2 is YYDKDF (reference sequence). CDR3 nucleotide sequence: TGTGCCACCAGTGGGCTAACCAAAAACATTCAGTACTTC. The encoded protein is CATSGLTKNIQYF. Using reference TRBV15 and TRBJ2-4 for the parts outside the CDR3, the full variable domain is DAMVIQNPRYQVTQFGKPVTLSCSQTLNHNVMYWYQQKSSQAPKLLFHYYDKDFNNEADTPDNFQSRRPNTSFCFLDIRSPGLGDTAMYLCATSGLTKNIQYFGAGTRLSVL.

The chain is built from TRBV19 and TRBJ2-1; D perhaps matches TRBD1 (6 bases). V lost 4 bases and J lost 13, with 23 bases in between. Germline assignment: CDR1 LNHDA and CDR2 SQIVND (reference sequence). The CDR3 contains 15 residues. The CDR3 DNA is TGTGCCAGTAGTACAGCGGCAGGGGCCGCGACTCTCCAGTTCTTC. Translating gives CASSTAAGAATLQFF. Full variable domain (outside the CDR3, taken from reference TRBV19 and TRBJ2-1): DGGITQSPKYLFRKEGQNVTLSCEQNLNHDAMYWYRQDPGQGLRLIYYSQIVNDFQKGDIAEGYSVSREKKESFPLTVTSAQKNPTAFYLCASSTAAGAATLQFFGPGTRLTVL.

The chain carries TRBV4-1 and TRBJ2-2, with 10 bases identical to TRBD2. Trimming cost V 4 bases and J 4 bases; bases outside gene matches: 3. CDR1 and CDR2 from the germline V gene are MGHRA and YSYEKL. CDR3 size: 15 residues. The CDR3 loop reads CASSPGLARTGELFF. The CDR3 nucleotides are TGCGCCAGCAGCCCGGGACTAGCGCGCACCGGGGAGCTGTTTTTT.